One T cell receptor beta chain is described in this entry. Its antigen is not identified. Time point defined: newly diagnosed GD, antithyroid drugs for less than 3 months. There was RNA extracted from PBMCs, and the TCR library was made from it. This entry comes from a study of regulatory T cells in long-lasting Graves disease. For the study at large: Antithyroid drugs had been taken by newly diagnosed Graves' patients for under 3 months.

General study results and limits: Those with persistent disease had in common more public clonotypes (roughly 3,000) than new patients (about 970).

CDR1 MDHEN and CDR2 SYDVKM come from the germline V gene. The CDR3 spans 11 residues. The ends were cut back, 4 bases at V and 8 bases at J, with 8 bases in the middle. Libraries of TCR beta came from iRepertoire HTBI primers plus Arm-PCR of CDR3 regions. TCRdb passed the multiplex PCR reads through MiXCR, listing each CDR3 protein once. The sample includes about 500,000 distinct CDR3 sequences, roughly 17% of them seen just once. These records were also assigned to another study, of T cells in Graves' hyperthyroidism and ophthalmopathy.

V and J are TRBV28 and TRBJ1-2, with D uncertain. This TCR was sampled from a man aged 35-49 years with Graves disease. The sample was peripheral blood mononuclear cells (PBMCs), taken at new diagnosis, from a patient treated with antithyroid drugs. CDR3 loop: CASSYAGGYTF. The CDR3 DNA reads TGTGCCAGCAGTTATGCGGGAGGCTACACCTTC.